Presented here are 23 T cell receptor beta chains from one specimen sequenced in a study of cytomegalovirus exposure and HLA in healthy donors. The PCR had 60 Vbeta and 13 Jbeta primers. The protocol was immunoSEQ multiplex PCR, while the TCRdb copy is restricted to in-frame clones and leaves out a portion. This sample has roughly 100,000 clones, with 83% found just once. The sample comprised PBMCs. The source is a man aged 18 to 30 in good health and CMV-seronegative.

The V gene is TRBV5-1, the J gene TRBJ2-3, with D unresolved. The ends were cut back, 4 bases at V and 7 bases at J, with 19 bases in the middle. The CDR3 runs to 15 residues. Germline V gene data show CDR1 as SGHRS and CDR2 as YFSETQ. This chain's CDR3 is CASSPRPRGEYTQYF. The CDR3 DNA follows: TGCGCCAGCAGCCCCCGGCCCCGCGGTGAATATACGCAGTATTTT.

This clone was counted a single time. V is TRBV20-1 and J is TRBJ2-3; unclear D gene. In germline, CDR1 is DFQATT, CDR2 SNEGSKA (reference sequence). The CDR3 sequence is 11 residues long. The V gene lost 3 bases and the J gene lost 4 bases, with 5 bases spanning the gap. The CDR3 spells CSASVADTQYF. The CDR3 DNA reads as TGCAGTGCTAGTGTAGCAGATACGCAGTATTTT.

This chain uses TRBV6-1 with TRBJ1-4, with D unresolved. Germline V lookup: CDR1 MNHNS, CDR2 SASEGT. The CDR3 covers 15 residues. V was pared by 4 bases and J by 5 bases, with 14 bases between. In DNA form, the CDR3 reads TGTGCCAGCAGTGTAGGGCTTCCGGGGAATGAAAAACTGTTTTTT. Its protein product is CASSVGLPGNEKLFF.

The chain couples TRBV9 to TRBJ2-7; TRBD1 agrees at 9 bases. The CDR3 is 14 residues long. The junction had 5 bases not matched to a gene; V was cut back by 4 bases and J by 3 bases. Germline CDR1 SGDLS, CDR2 YYNGEE. The CDR3 DNA reads as TGTGCCAGCAGCAGAACAGGGGGCCTCTACGAGCAGTACTTC. Protein: CASSRTGGLYEQYF.

J is TRBJ2-2 and V is TRBV5-4; tentative D call: TRBD1 (6 bases). Germline loops: CDR1 SGHNT, CDR2 YYREEE (reference sequence). Trimming shortened V by 1 base and J by 8 bases, and 12 bases separated the two germline ends. The CDR3 contains 14 residues. CDR3 sequence: CASSLYTGQGELFF. In DNA form, the CDR3 reads TGTGCCAGCAGCTTGTATACGGGACAAGGGGAGCTGTTTTTT.

CDR3 bases: TGCAGCGGCCTGGCAGTCAATGAGCAGTTCTTC. Its translation is CSGLAVNEQFF. The V call is TRBV29-1, the J call TRBJ2-1; D unclear. The V end was cut by 7 bases, the J end by 6 bases, with 10 bases between. There are 11 residues in the CDR3. CDR1 and CDR2 (germline): SQVTM, ANQGSEA.

The chain links TRBV28 to TRBJ1-2, with 7 bases aligning to TRBD1. J was trimmed by 4 bases and V by 5 bases; bases with no gene match: 7. The germline V gene encodes CDR1 MDHEN and CDR2 SYDVKM. This CDR3 spans 14 amino acids. The CDR3 sequence: CASSPGQNFYGYTF. In DNA, the CDR3 is TGTGCCAGCAGTCCGGGACAGAATTTCTATGGCTACACCTTC.

The chain recombines TRBV10-3 with TRBJ2-3; 7 bases agree with TRBD2. This CDR3 spans 15 amino acids. Looked up from germline, CDR1 is ENHRY and CDR2 is SYGVKD. With 6 bases clipped from V and 2 bases from J, the junction kept 8 bases outside the gene matches. This CDR3 is CAIRAGGSFTDTQYF. The CDR3 DNA is TGTGCCATCAGAGCAGGCGGGAGTTTCACAGATACGCAGTATTTT.

This chain links TRBV5-1 with TRBJ1-1; no definite D call. V was trimmed by 1 base and J by 1 base, leaving 5 bases between them. Per the germline V gene, CDR1 is SGHRS and CDR2 is YFSETQ. The CDR3 runs to 13 residues. DNA for the CDR3: TGCGCCAGCAGCTTGACACAGAACACTGAAGCTTTCTTT. Translation: CASSLTQNTEAFF.

The rearrangement links TRBV2 to TRBJ1-4, with D possibly matching TRBD1 (5 bases). V lost 9 bases and J lost 5, with 13 bases in between. The CDR3 sequence is 13 residues long. The germline V gene encodes CDR1 SNHLY and CDR2 FYNNEI. CDR3 nucleotide sequence: TGTGCCAGATCGACAGCGAGAAATGAAAAACTGTTTTTT. The encoded protein is CARSTARNEKLFF.

The J gene is TRBJ2-3, the V gene TRBV7-9; 11 positions agree with TRBD2. This CDR3 spans 16 amino acids. Germline V lookup: CDR1 SEHNR, CDR2 FQNEAQ (reference sequence). V trimming: 5 bases; J trimming: 2 bases; junction bases outside the gene matches: 6. CDR3 protein: CASSAGTSGITDTQYF. The CDR3 DNA follows: TGTGCCAGCAGCGCGGGGACTAGCGGAATCACAGATACGCAGTATTTT.

This chain uses TRBV25-1 with TRBJ2-6; maybe TRBD1 (5 bases). V was clipped by 2 bases and J by 0 bases, with 5 bases between them. The CDR3 loop spans 15 amino acids. The germline V gene has CDR1 MGHDK and CDR2 SYGVNS. The DNA for the CDR3 is TGTGCCAGCAGTGAAGGACACTCTGGGGCCAACGTCCTGACTTTC. This codes for CASSEGHSGANVLTF. The complete variable domain, with remaining parts taken from reference TRBV25-1 and TRBJ2-6, reads EADIYQTPRYLVIGTGKKITLECSQTMGHDKMYWYQQDPGMELHLIHYSYGVNSTEKGDLSSESTVSRIRTEHFPLTLESARPSHTSQYLCASSEGHSGANVLTFGAGSRLTVL.

V and J are TRBV19 and TRBJ1-2, with 12 bases matching TRBD1. Per germline, CDR1 LNHDA and CDR2 SQIVND (reference sequence). V lost 5 bases, J lost 1 base, and 5 bases stayed unmatched. The CDR3 consists of 16 residues. This chain's CDR3 is CASSSRDRGHNYGYTF. The CDR3, as DNA: TGTGCCAGTAGTTCCAGGGACAGGGGGCATAACTATGGCTACACCTTC.

This clone was observed once. The DNA for the CDR3 is TGCAGCGGCAAGACAGGGCCTGAAGCTTTCTTT. Protein sequence: CSGKTGPEAFF. The chain joins TRBV29-1 to TRBJ1-1; 7 nucleotides line up with TRBD1. Trimming cost V 7 bases and J 6 bases; bases outside gene matches: 5. The germline V gene encodes CDR1 SQVTM and CDR2 ANQGSEA. The CDR3 has 11 amino acids.

V and J are TRBV28 and TRBJ1-3; 8 bases are shared with TRBD1. CDR3 length: 14 residues. CDR1 is MDHEN, CDR2 SYDVKM, per germline. J gave up 3 bases and V 6 bases, and 4 bases lay outside the gene matches. The CDR3 DNA sequence: TGTGCCAGCAGCGGGGGACAGGTTGGAAACACCATATATTTT. This gives the protein CASSGGQVGNTIYF.

This chain connects TRBV7-7 to TRBJ2-1, with TRBD2 identical over 12 bases. Germline lookup yields CDR1 SSHAT and CDR2 FNYEAQ (reference sequence). V dropped 5 bases and J dropped 8; count of bases not matched to a gene: 7. This CDR3 has 15 residues. CDR3 DNA sequence: TGTGCCAGCAGCCCCAGACTAGCGGGGGCCCATGAGCAGTTCTTC. This gives the protein CASSPRLAGAHEQFF.

CDR3 residues: CASSNRFQETQYF. CDR3 DNA sequence: TGTGCCAGCAGTAACAGGTTCCAAGAGACCCAGTACTTC. This rearrangement joins TRBV28 to TRBJ2-5, with D tentatively TRBD1 (5 bases). Trimming removed 5 bases from V and 1 base from J, with 8 bases in between. CDR1 MDHEN and CDR2 SYDVKM come from the germline V gene. This CDR3 region has 13 residues.

The chain has TRBV28 and TRBJ2-5; 9 positions agree with TRBD2. The CDR3 extends over 14 amino acids. CDR1 and CDR2 from the germline V gene are MDHEN and SYDVKM. Unmatched junction bases numbered 6, after V lost 6 bases and J lost 4 bases. Here the CDR3 reads CASSLAGRGETQYF. CDR3 sequence (DNA): TGTGCCAGCAGCCTAGCGGGGAGGGGAGAGACCCAGTACTTC.

The gene calls are TRBV27 and TRBJ2-1; 9 positions agree with TRBD1. Per germline, CDR1 MNHEY and CDR2 SMNVEV (reference sequence). This CDR3 region has 16 residues. The V segment lost 3 bases and the J segment 5 bases; nucleotides outside the gene matches: 8. CDR3 protein: CASSFGPGQGNNEQFF. DNA of the CDR3: TGTGCCAGCAGTTTTGGGCCGGGACAGGGAAACAATGAGCAGTTCTTC.

J is TRBJ1-6 and V is TRBV6-5, with 7 nucleotides matching TRBD1. The CDR3 sequence is 14 residues long. The J segment lost 7 bases and the V segment lost 6 bases, leaving 6 bases of the junction unmatched. Germline V gene sequence: CDR1 MNHEY, CDR2 SVGAGI. The CDR3 loop is CASRQGTKNSPLHF. The CDR3 DNA reads TGTGCCAGCAGACAGGGGACGAAAAATTCACCCCTCCACTTT.

This chain joins TRBV2 and TRBJ2-7; 8 nucleotides align to TRBD2. Unmatched junction bases numbered 14, after V lost 7 bases and J lost 6 bases. This CDR3 has 15 residues. In germline, CDR1 is SNHLY, CDR2 FYNNEI. This chain's CDR3 is CASKVAAGASGEQYF. Here the CDR3 DNA reads TGTGCCAGCAAAGTTGCAGCGGGAGCGAGCGGCGAGCAGTACTTC.

The genes are TRBV30 and TRBJ2-7; TRBD2 aligns across 9 bases. Germline values: CDR1 GTSNPN, CDR2 SVGIG (reference sequence). V dropped 0 bases and J dropped 4; count of bases not matched to a gene: 1. The CDR3 contains 13 residues. This chain's CDR3 is CAWSVAGGYEQYF. CDR3 DNA: TGTGCCTGGAGTGTAGCGGGAGGTTACGAGCAGTACTTC.

The V and J genes are TRBV7-9 and TRBJ2-7; TRBD1 agrees at 7 bases. This CDR3 comprises 14 residues. V dropped 2 bases and J dropped 3; count of bases not matched to a gene: 4. Germline values: CDR1 SEHNR, CDR2 FQNEAQ (reference sequence). CDR3 bases: TGTGCCAGCAGCTTAACCACAGGGGTCTACGAGCAGTACTTC. This encodes CASSLTTGVYEQYF. The complete variable domain, with remaining parts taken from reference TRBV7-9 and TRBJ2-7, reads DTGVSQNPRHKITKRGQNVTFRCDPISEHNRLYWYRQTLGQGPEFLTYFQNEAQLEKSRLLSDRFSAERPKGSFSTLEIQRTEQGDSAMYLCASSLTTGVYEQYFGPGTRLTVT.